This T cell receptor beta chain was identified in a study of PD-1 blockade in classical Hodgkin lymphoma. General study results and limits: The study found that TCR diversity rose significantly by C4D1 in CD4+ but not CD8+ cells.

Details on this clone: The antigen is not known.

Patients all relapsed after autologous stem cell transplantation, and there was variation in brentuximab vedotin exposure. Measured with immunoSEQ multiplex PCR; TCRdb has only the in-frame clones, and not every one. The sample has over 80,000 clones; roughly 92% are singletons. Looked up from germline, CDR1 is MRHNA and CDR2 is SNTAGT. This CDR3 is built from 15 residues. J gave up 4 bases and V 5 bases, and 3 bases lay outside the gene matches. The clonotype was recovered from a human donor with classical Hodgkin lymphoma. This chain connects TRBV6-4 to TRBJ2-1; 12 bases map to TRBD2. Sequencing was performed on peripheral blood mononuclear cells (PBMCs), taken at baseline. The CDR3 DNA sequence: TGTGCCAGCAGTATCGGACTAGCGGGGTACAATGAGCAGTTCTTC. It yields the protein CASSIGLAGYNEQFF.